This T cell receptor (beta chain) is from a study of blood T cell repertoires in COVID-19. As regards this clone: The same CDR3 arises from other DNA sequences in this sample as well.

In the authors' workflow: The assay estimated nucleated cells by amplifying reference gene primers. This table comes from immunoSEQ multiplex PCR, and its TCRdb copy is limited to in-frame clones, with some not included. V and J calls and clone size are those listed in that table; D and trimming were worked out from the DNA. The sample includes 250,000 to 300,000 clones, under 95% seen only once; the top ten take approximately 2.5%. The CDR3 has 14 amino acids. The ends were cut back, 6 bases at V and 1 base at J, with 12 bases in the middle. Per the germline V gene, CDR1 is KGHSH and CDR2 is LQKENI. Individuals drawn from some 25 US areas were about 18 to 89 years old. Categorization into cohorts depended on clinical history that participants reported.

The chain combines TRBV18 with TRBJ1-1; D gene ambiguous. Sequencing input: PBMCs or T cells enriched from blood (not recorded which). This clonotype was obtained from a woman in her thirties or forties with acute COVID-19. The CDR3 loop is CASSPAGRNTEAFF. The CDR3, as DNA: TGTGCCAGCTCTCCCGCGGGCAGGAACACTGAAGCTTTCTTT.